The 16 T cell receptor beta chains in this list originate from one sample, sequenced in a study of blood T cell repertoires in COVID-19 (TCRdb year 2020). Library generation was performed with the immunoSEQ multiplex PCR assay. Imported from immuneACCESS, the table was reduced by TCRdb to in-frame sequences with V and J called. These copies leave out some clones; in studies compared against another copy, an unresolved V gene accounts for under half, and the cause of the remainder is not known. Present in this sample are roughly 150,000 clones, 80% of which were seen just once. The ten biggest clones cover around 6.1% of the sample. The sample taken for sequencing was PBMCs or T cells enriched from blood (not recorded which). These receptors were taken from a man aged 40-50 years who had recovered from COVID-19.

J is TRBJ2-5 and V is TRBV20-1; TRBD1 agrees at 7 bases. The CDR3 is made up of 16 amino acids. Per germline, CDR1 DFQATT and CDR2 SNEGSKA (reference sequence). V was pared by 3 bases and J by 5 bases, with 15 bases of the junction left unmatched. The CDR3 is CSASHLKTGARETQYF. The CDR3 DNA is TGCAGTGCTAGTCACCTCAAAACAGGGGCTCGGGAGACCCAGTACTTC.

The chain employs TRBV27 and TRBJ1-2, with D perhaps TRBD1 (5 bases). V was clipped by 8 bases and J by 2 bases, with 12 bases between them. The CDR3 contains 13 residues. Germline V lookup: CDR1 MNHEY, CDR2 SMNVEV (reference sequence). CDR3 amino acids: CASAGSPNYGYTF. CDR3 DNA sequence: TGTGCCAGCGCAGGGTCCCCGAACTATGGCTACACCTTC.

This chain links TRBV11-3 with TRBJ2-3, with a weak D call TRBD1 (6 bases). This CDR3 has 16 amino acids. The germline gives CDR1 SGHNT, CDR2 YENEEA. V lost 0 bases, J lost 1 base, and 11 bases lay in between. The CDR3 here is CASSLDGRGGTDTQYF. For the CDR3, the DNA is TGTGCCAGCAGCTTAGACGGCAGGGGAGGCACAGATACGCAGTATTTT.

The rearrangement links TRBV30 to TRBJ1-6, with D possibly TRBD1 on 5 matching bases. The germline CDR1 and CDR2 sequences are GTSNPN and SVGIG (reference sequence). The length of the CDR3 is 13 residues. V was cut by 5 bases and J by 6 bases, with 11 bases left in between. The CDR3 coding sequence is TGTGCCTGGTGCCCAGGGTCTAATTCACCCCTCCACTTT. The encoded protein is CAWCPGSNSPLHF.

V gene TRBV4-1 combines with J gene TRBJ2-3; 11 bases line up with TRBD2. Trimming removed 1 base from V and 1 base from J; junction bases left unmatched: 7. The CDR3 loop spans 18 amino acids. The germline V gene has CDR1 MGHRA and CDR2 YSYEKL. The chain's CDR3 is CASSQGGLAGGGTDTQYF. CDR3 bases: TGCGCCAGCAGCCAAGGAGGTCTAGCGGGGGGCGGCACAGATACGCAGTATTTT.

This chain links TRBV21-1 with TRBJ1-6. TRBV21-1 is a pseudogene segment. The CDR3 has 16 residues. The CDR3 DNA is TGTGCCAGCAGCAAAGTCTCGAGGGGGGGCGGGACAACCCTCCACTTT. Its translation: CASSKVSRGGGTTLHF.

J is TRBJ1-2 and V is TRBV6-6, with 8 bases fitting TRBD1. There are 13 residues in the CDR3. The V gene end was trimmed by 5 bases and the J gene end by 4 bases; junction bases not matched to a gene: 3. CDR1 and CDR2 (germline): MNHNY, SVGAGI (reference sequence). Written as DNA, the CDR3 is TGTGCCAGCAGTCTAGACAGGGGCTATGGCTACACCTTC. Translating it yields CASSLDRGYGYTF.

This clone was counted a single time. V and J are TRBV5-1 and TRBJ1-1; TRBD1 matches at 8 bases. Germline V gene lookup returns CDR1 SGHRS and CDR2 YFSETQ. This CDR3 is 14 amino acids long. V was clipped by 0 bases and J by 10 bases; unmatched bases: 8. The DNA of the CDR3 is TGCGCCAGCAGCTTGGAATTGTACAGGGGGGGAGCTTTCTTT. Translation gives CASSLELYRGGAFF.

CDR3 sequence reads: CASSIGGKGANTEAFF. The CDR3 nucleotides read TGTGCCAGTAGTATAGGGGGGAAGGGGGCCAACACTGAAGCTTTCTTT. The chain carries TRBV19 and TRBJ1-1; TRBD1 matches 7 bases. Germline V gene sequence: CDR1 LNHDA, CDR2 SQIVND (reference sequence). The CDR3 totals 16 residues. V was pared by 1 base and J by 2 bases, with 7 bases of the junction left unmatched. Combining the CDR3 with reference TRBV19 and TRBJ1-1 gives the whole variable domain DGGITQSPKYLFRKEGQNVTLSCEQNLNHDAMYWYRQDPGQGLRLIYYSQIVNDFQKGDIAEGYSVSREKKESFPLTVTSAQKNPTAFYLCASSIGGKGANTEAFFGQGTRLTVV.

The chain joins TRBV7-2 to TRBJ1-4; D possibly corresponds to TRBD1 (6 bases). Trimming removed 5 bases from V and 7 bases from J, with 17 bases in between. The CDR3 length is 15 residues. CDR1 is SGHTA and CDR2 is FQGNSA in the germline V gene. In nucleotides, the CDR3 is TGTGCCAGCAGCCTCCAGACAGGTCAACTTGAAAAACTGTTTTTT. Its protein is CASSLQTGQLEKLFF.

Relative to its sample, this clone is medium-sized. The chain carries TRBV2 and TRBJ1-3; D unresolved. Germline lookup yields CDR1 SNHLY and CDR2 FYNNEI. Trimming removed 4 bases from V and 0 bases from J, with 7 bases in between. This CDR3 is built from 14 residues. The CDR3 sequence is CASSAWSSGNTIYF. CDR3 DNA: TGTGCCAGCAGTGCTTGGAGCTCTGGAAACACCATATATTTT.

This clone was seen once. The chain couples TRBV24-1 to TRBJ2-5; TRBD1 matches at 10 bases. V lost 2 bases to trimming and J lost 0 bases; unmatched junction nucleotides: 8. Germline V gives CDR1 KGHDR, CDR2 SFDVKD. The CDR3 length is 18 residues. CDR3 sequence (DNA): TGTGCCACCAGTGATTGGGGGACAGGGGATTCGTACCAAGAGACCCAGTACTTC. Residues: CATSDWGTGDSYQETQYF.

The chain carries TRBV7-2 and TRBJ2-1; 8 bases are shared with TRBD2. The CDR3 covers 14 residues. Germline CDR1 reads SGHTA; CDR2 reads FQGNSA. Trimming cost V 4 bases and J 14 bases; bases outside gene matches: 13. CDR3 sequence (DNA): TGTGCCAGCAGCTCGGTAGCGGGGCCCACTAATAAGTTCTTC. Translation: CASSSVAGPTNKFF.

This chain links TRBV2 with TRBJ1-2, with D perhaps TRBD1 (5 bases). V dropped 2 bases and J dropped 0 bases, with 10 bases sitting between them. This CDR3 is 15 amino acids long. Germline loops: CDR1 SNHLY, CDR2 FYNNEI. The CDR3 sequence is CASSERQQPNYGYTF. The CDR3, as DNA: TGTGCCAGCAGTGAAAGACAGCAACCTAACTATGGCTACACCTTC.

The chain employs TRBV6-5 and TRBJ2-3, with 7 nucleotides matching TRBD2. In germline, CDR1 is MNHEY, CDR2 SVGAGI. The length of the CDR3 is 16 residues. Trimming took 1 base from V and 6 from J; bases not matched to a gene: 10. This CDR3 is CASSYYAGVGVDTQYF. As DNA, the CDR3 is TGTGCCAGCAGTTACTACGCGGGGGTAGGAGTGGATACGCAGTATTTT.

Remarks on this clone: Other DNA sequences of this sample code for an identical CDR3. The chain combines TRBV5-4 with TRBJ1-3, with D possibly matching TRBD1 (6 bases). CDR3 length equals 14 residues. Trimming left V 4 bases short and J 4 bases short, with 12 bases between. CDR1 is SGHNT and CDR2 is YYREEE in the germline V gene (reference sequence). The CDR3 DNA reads TGTGCCAGCAGCCCGGGACAAGCGGGAAACACCATATATTTT. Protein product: CASSPGQAGNTIYF.